Listed here is a single TCR beta chain. The antigen remains undetermined. V lost 0 bases and J 1 base, leaving 18 bases between the germline ends. Per germline, CDR1 SGHAT and CDR2 FQNNGV. This CDR3 region has 18 residues. Clones were read by immunoSEQ multiplex PCR, and TCRdb kept only the in-frame ones, dropping some. The sample holds around 150,000 clones; 90% to 95% are singletons and the top ten take 1% to 1.5%. These data are taken from a study of T cell responses to AZD1222 COVID-19 vaccine. General study points: CD4 TCRs linked to vaccination spanned spike, dominating at 160-218 and 743-854.

The V call is TRBV11-2, the J call TRBJ1-1; tentative D call: TRBD1 (5 bases). The sequence was collected from an adult who received the AZD1222 COVID-19 vaccine. The material was peripheral blood, obtained 28 days after the second AZD1222 dose. Here the CDR3 DNA reads TGTGCCAGCAGCTTAGATTTACGGGGCTACCACTGGAACACTGAAGCTTTCTTT. Translated, it gives CASSLDLRGYHWNTEAFF.